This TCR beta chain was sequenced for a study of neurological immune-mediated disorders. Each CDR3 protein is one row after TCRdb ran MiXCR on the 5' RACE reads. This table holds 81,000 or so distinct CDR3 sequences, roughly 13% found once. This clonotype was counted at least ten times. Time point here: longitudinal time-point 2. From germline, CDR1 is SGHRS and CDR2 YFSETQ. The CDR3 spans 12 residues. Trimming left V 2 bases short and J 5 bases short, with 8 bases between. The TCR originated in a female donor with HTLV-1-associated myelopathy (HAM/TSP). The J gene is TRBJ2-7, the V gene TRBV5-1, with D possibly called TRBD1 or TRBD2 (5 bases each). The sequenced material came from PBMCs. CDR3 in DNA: TGCGCCAGCAGCTTCCTGGGGGACGAGCAGTACTTC. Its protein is CASSFLGDEQYF.